What follows is one TCR beta chain and its context. The antigen is undetermined. This sample is part of a study of shared clonotypes between healthy human individuals. Healthy HIV-negative adults without recent acute infections or vaccinations served as donors. Splitting of CD4+ cells produced CD45RA+ naive and CD45RA-negative memory subsets. Each cell subset's genomic DNA was divided evenly among several immunoSEQ plates. Only in-frame clones appear in the TCRdb table, and some are missing; sequencing was by immunoSEQ multiplex PCR. The repertoire holds roughly 2.5 million clones, with roughly nine tenths as singletons. Findings and caveats of the study: Though the depth was large, rarefaction showed that sorted-subset sequencing was incomplete.

Material for sequencing was naive CD4+ T cells sorted from blood. Regarding subset: CD45RA+ positively selected. The receptor was derived from a man between 18 and 29 years old in good health.

The CDR3 sequence: CASSEPTAFYNSPLHF. CDR3 sequence (DNA): TGTGCCAGCAGTGAACCCACAGCCTTCTATAATTCACCCCTCCACTTT. The chain recombines TRBV6-1 with TRBJ1-6, with no clear D. V was pared by 2 bases and J by 3 bases, with 11 bases between. The CDR3 is 16 amino acids. The germline V gene has CDR1 MNHNS and CDR2 SASEGT.